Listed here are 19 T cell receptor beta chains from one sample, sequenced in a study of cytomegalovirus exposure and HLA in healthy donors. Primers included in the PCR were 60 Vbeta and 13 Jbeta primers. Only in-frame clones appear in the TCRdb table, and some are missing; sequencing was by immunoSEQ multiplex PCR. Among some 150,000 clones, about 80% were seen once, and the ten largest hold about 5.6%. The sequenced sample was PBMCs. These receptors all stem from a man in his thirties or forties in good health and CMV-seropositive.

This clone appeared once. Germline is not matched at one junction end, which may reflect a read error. CDR3 coding DNA: TGTTCCAGCGATCTACCAGATACGCAGTATTTT. This encodes CSSDLPDTQYF. This rearrangement joins TRBV7-9 to TRBJ2-3; D remains unclear. In germline, CDR1 is SEHNR, CDR2 FQNEAQ (reference sequence). CDR3 length equals 11 residues.

The CDR3 reads CASSQARAGVNTGELFF. DNA for the CDR3: TGCGCCAGCAGCCAGGCCCGAGCGGGAGTGAACACCGGGGAGCTGTTTTTT. This chain connects TRBV4-1 to TRBJ2-2; TRBD2 aligns across 8 bases. The CDR3 loop spans 17 amino acids. From germline, CDR1 is MGHRA and CDR2 YSYEKL. Unmatched junction bases numbered 7, after V lost 3 bases and J lost 1 base.

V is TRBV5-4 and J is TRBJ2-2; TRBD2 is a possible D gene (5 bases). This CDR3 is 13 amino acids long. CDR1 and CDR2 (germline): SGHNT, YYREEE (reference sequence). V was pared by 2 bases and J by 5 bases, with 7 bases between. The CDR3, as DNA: TGTGCCAGCAGCTTACCGGGAACCGGGGAGCTGTTTTTT. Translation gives CASSLPGTGELFF.

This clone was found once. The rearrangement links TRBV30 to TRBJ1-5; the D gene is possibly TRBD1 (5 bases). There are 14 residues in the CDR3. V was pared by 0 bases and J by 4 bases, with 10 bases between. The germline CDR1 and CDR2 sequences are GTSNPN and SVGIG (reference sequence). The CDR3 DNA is TGTGCCTGGAGTGTAGAGACAGCTAATCAGCCCCAGCATTTT. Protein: CAWSVETANQPQHF.

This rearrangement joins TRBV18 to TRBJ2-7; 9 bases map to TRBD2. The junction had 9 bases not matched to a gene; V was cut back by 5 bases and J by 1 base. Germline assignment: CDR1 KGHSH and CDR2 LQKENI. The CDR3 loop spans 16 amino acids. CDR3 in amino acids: CASSVGLARLSYEQYF. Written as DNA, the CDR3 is TGTGCCAGCTCAGTCGGACTAGCGAGACTTTCCTACGAGCAGTACTTC.

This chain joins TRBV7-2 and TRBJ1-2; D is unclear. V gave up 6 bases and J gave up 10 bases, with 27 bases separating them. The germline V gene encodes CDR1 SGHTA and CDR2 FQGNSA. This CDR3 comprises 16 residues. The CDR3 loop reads CASSQRSEQLRLLYTF. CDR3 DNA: TGTGCCAGCAGTCAAAGATCGGAACAGCTACGGCTCCTCTACACCTTC.

This CDR3 is CATSRETDHQPQHF. CDR3 nucleotide sequence: TGTGCCACCAGCAGAGAAACAGATCATCAGCCCCAGCATTTT. J is TRBJ1-5 and V is TRBV15, with D hard to call. This CDR3 is built from 14 residues. CDR1 and CDR2 from the germline V gene are LNHNV and YYDKDF (reference sequence). Between the trimmed V and J ends, which lost 0 bases and 5 bases, there was a span of 8 bases.

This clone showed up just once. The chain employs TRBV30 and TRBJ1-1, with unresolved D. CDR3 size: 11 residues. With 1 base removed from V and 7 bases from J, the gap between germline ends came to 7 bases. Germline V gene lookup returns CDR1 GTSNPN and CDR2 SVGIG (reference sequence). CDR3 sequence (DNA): TGTGCCTGGAGTGAGCGTGGTGAAGCTTTCTTT. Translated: CAWSERGEAFF.

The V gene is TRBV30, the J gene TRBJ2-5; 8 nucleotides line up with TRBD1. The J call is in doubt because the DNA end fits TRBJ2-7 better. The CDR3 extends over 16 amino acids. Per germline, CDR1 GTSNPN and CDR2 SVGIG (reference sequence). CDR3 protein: CAWRTGGGFGSYEQYF. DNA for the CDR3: TGTGCCTGGAGAACAGGGGGAGGCTTCGGATCCTACGAGCAGTACTTC.

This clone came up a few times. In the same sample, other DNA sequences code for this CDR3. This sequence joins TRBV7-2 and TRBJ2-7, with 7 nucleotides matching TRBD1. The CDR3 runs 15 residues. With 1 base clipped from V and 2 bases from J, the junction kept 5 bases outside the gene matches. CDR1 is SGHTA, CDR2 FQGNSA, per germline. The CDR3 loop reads CASSLGQGVTYEQYF. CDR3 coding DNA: TGTGCCAGCAGCTTAGGGCAGGGGGTTACCTACGAGCAGTACTTC. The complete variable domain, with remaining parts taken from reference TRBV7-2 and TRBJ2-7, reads GAGVSQSPSNKVTEKGKDVELRCDPISGHTALYWYRQSLGQGLEFLIYFQGNSAPDKSGLPSDRFSAERTGGSVSTLTIQRTQQEDSAVYLCASSLGQGVTYEQYFGPGTRLTVT.

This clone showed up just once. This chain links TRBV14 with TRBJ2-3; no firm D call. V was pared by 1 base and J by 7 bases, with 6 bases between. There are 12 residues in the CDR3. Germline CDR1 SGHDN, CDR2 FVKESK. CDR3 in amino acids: CASSQVEYTQYF. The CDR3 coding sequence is TGTGCCAGCAGCCAAGTCGAGTATACGCAGTATTTT.

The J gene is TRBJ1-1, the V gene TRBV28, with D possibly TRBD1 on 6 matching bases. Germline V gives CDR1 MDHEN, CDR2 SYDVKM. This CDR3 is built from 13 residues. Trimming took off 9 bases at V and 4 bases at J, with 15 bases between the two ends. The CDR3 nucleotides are TGTGCCAGTAGTAGATCAGGGGCCACTGAAGCTTTCTTT. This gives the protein CASSRSGATEAFF.

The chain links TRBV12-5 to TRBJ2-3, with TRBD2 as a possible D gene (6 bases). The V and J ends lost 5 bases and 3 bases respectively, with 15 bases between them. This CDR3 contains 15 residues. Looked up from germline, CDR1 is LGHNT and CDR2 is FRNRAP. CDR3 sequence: CASGTGTGRTDTQYF. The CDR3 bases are TGTGCTAGTGGTACCGGGACTGGCCGGACAGATACGCAGTATTTT.

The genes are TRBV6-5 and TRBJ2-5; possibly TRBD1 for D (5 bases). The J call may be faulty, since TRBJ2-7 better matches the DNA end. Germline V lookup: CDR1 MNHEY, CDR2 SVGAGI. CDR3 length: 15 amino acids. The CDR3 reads CASSYSNRRADEQYF. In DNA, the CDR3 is TGTGCCAGCAGTTACTCCAACCGCAGGGCTGACGAGCAGTACTTC.

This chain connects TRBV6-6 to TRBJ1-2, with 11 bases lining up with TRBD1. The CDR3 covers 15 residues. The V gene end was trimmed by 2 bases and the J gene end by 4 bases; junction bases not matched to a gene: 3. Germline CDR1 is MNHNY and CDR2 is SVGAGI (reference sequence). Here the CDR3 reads CASSYGQGAGYGYTF. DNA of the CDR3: TGTGCCAGCAGTTACGGACAGGGGGCTGGCTATGGCTACACCTTC.

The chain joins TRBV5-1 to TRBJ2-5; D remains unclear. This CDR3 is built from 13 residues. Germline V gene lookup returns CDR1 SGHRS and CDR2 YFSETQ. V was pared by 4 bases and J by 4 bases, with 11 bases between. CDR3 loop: CASSGGVVETQYF. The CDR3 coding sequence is TGCGCCAGCAGCGGCGGTGTGGTAGAGACCCAGTACTTC.

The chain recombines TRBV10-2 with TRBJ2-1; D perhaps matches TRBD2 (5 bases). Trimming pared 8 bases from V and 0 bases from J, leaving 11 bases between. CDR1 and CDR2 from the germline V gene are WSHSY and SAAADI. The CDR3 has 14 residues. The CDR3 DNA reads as TGCGCCAGCGGAGGAGTATACTCCTACAATGAGCAGTTCTTC. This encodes CASGGVYSYNEQFF.

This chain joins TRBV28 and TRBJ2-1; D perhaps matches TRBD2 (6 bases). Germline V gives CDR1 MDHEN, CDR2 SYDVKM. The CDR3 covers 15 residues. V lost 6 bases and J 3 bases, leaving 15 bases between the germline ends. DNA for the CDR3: TGTGCCAGCAGCCGAACTAGCTTTAGCTACAATGAGCAGTTCTTC. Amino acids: CASSRTSFSYNEQFF.

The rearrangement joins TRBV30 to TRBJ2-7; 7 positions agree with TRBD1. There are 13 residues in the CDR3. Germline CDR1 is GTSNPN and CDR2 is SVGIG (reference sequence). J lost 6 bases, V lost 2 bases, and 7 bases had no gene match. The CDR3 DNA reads TGTGCCTGGAGTCGACAGGGATATGGCGAGCAGTACTTC. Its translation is CAWSRQGYGEQYF.